Detailed here is one TCR beta chain. Its cognate antigen is unknown. Once extracted for a subset, genomic DNA was divided evenly among several immunoSEQ plates. Measured with immunoSEQ multiplex PCR; TCRdb has only the in-frame clones, and not every one. The sample lists under 1 million clones, 85% to 95% occurring once. This sample stems from a study of shared clonotypes between healthy human individuals. Study-level findings and limits: Estimated richness was generally greater in naive than memory subsets. An anticipated effect of sequencing depth on clonotype sharing among donors was recognized.

This CDR3 has 19 amino acids. Naive CD8 cells were CD45RO-negative, positively selected for CCR7, excluding terminally differentiated effector memory CD45RA+ cells. Adult donors, all healthy and HIV-negative, had no recent acute infections or vaccinations. The chain joins TRBV21-1 to TRBJ1-1; the D segment call TRBD1 is taken from the table without a DNA check. TRBV21-1 is labeled a pseudogene. The clonotype comes from a young man in good health. The sequenced sample consisted of naive CD8+ T cells sorted from blood. The chain's CDR3 is CASSKGQPGQGFGNTEAFF. DNA of the CDR3: TGTGCCAGCAGCAAAGGGCAACCGGGACAGGGGTTTGGGAACACTGAAGCTTTCTTT.